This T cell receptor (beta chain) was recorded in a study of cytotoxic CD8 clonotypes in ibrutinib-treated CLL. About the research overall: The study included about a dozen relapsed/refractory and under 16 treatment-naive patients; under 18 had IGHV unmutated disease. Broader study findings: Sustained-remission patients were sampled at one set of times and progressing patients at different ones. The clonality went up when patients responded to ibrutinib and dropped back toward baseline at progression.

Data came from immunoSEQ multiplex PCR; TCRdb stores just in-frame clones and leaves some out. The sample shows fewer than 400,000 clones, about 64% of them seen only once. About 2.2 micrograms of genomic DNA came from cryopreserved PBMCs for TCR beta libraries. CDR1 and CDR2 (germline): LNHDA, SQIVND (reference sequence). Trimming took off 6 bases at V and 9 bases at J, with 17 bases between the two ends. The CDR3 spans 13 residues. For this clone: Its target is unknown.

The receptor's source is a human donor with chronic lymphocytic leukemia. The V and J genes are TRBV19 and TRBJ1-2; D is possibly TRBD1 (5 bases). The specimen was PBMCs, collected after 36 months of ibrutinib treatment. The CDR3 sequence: CASRETATVSYTF. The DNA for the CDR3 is TGTGCCAGTAGGGAGACAGCGACTGTAAGCTACACCTTC.